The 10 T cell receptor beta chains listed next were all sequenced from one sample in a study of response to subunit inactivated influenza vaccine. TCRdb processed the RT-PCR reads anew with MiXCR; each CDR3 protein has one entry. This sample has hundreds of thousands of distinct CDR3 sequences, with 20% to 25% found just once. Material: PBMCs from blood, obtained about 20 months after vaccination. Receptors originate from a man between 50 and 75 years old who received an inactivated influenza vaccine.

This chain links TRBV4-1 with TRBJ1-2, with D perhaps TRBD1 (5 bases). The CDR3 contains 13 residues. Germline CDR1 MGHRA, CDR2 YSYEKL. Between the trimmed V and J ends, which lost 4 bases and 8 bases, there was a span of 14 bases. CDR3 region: CASSRGAQNGYTF. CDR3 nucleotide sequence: TGCGCCAGCAGCCGAGGGGCCCAAAACGGCTACACCTTC.

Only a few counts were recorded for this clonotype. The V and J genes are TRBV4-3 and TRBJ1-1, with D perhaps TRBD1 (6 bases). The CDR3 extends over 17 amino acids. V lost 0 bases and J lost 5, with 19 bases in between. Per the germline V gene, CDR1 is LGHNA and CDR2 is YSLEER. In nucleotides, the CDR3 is TGCGCCAGCAGCCAAGAGTTACGCCGGGAGGGGGGAACTGAAGCTTTCTTT. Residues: CASSQELRREGGTEAFF.

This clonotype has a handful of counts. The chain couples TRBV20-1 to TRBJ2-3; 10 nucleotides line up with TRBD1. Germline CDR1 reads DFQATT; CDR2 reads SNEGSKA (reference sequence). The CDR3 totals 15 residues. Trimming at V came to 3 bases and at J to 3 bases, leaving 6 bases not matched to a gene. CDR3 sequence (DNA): TGCAGTGCTAGTGGGGGACAGGGGACTACAGATACGCAGTATTTT. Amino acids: CSASGGQGTTDTQYF.

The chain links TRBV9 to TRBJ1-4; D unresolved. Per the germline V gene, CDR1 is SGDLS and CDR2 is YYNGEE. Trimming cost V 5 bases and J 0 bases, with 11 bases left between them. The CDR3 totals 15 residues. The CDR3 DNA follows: TGTGCCAGCAGTAAGACCCAAGCAACTAATGAAAAACTGTTTTTT. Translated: CASSKTQATNEKLFF.

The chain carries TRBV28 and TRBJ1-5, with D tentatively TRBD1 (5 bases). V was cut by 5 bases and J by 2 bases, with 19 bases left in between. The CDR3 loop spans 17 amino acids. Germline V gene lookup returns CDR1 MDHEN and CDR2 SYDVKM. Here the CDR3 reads CASSRDPEGRGNQPQHF. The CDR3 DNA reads TGTGCCAGCAGTCGGGACCCCGAGGGTAGGGGCAATCAGCCCCAGCATTTT.

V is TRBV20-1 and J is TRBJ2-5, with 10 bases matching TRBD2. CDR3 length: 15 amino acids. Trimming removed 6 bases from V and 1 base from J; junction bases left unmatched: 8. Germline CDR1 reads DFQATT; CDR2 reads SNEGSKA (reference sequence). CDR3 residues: CSAFPRTSGQETQYF. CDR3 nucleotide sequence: TGCAGTGCCTTTCCTCGGACTAGCGGCCAAGAGACCCAGTACTTC.

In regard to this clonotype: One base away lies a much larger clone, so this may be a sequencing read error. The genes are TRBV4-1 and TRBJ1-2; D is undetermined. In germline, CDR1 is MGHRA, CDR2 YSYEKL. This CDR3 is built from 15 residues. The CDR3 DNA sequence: TGCGCCAGCAGCCAAGTTGCCGAGATCGGCTATGTCTACACCTTC. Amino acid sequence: CASSQVAEIGYVYTF.

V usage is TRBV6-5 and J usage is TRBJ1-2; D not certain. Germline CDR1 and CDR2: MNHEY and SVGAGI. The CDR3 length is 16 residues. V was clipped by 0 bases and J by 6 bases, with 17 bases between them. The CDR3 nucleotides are TGTGCCAGCAGTTACTCGCTTCCCTCGATCGGGGATGGCTACACCTTC. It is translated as CASSYSLPSIGDGYTF.

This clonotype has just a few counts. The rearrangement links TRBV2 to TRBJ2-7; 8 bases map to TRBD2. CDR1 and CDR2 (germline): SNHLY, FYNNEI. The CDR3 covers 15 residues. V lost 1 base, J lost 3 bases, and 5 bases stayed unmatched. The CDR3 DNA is TGTGCCAGCAGTGAAGGGGCGGGGGGATTCTACGAGCAGTACTTC. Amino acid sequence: CASSEGAGGFYEQYF.

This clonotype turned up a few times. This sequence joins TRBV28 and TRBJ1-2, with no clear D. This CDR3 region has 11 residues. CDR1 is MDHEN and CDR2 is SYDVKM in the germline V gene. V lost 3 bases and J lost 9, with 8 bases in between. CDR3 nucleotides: TGTGCCAGCAGTTTCACACGAAGCTACACCTTC. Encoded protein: CASSFTRSYTF.